The next 7 T cell receptor beta chains were all read from a single sample in a study of T cells in Graves' hyperthyroidism and ophthalmopathy. There were TCR beta CDR3 regions amplified from RNA transcripts. First-round RT-PCR with HTBI primers amplified the TCR CDR3 region. TCRdb itself ran the multiplex PCR reads through MiXCR, one entry per CDR3 protein. The sample includes about 340,000 distinct CDR3 sequences, 18% of them seen just once. Input material: blood. The source is a woman aged 50 to 60 with Graves' hyperthyroidism.

The V and J genes are TRBV3-1 and TRBJ2-3; the D gene could be TRBD1 or TRBD2 (5 bases each). The CDR3 extends over 13 amino acids. Trimming took 5 bases from V and 6 from J, leaving 12 bases between them. Germline values: CDR1 LGHDT, CDR2 YNNKEL (reference sequence). In DNA, the CDR3 is TGTGCCAGCAGCTTTCGGGACCTTGATACGCAGTATTTT. It encodes CASSFRDLDTQYF.

V and J are TRBV4-1 and TRBJ2-3, with TRBD2 matching 9 bases. This CDR3 has 16 amino acids. Germline CDR1 is MGHRA and CDR2 is YSYEKL. J was trimmed by 3 bases and V by 1 base; bases with no gene match: 5. This CDR3 reads CASSQGNSGGTDTQYF. CDR3 DNA sequence: TGCGCCAGCAGCCAAGGCAACAGCGGGGGGACAGATACGCAGTATTTT.

This clonotype was seen many times. The CDR3 loop is CASSLAGGPRSQGQETQYF. The CDR3 nucleotides read TGTGCCAGCAGCTTAGCGGGAGGGCCTCGTTCCCAAGGGCAAGAGACCCAGTACTTC. V is TRBV11-2 and J is TRBJ2-5, with TRBD2 matching 8 bases. The J segment lost 2 bases and the V segment lost 1 base, leaving 15 bases of the junction unmatched. The CDR3 is made up of 19 amino acids. Germline V gene lookup returns CDR1 SGHAT and CDR2 FQNNGV.

The chain links TRBV28 to TRBJ2-1; D is unresolved. Per the germline V gene, CDR1 is MDHEN and CDR2 is SYDVKM. V was trimmed by 3 bases and J by 10 bases, leaving 13 bases between them. The CDR3 runs to 13 residues. In nucleotides, the CDR3 is TGTGCCAGCAGTTTCCGTGGTGGGATAGAGCAGTTCTTC. Its protein product is CASSFRGGIEQFF.

This clonotype has at least ten counts. The chain links TRBV11-2 to TRBJ1-1; no firm D call. The CDR3 runs to 12 residues. V gave up 5 bases and J gave up 7 bases, with 11 bases separating them. Germline V lookup: CDR1 SGHAT, CDR2 FQNNGV. The CDR3 region has the DNA TGTGCCAGCAGCAACACAGTTGGTGAAGCTTTCTTT. This codes for CASSNTVGEAFF.

There are a few counts of this clonotype. The V call is TRBV7-9, the J call TRBJ1-2; no reliable D call. Trimming left V 1 base short and J 3 bases short, with 6 bases between. This CDR3 is 13 amino acids long. CDR1 and CDR2 (germline): SEHNR, FQNEAQ (reference sequence). In DNA, the CDR3 is TGTGCCAGCAGCTTAGTGGACCACTATGGCTACACCTTC. Translated: CASSLVDHYGYTF.

The chain is built from TRBV6-5 and TRBJ1-2; TRBD1 aligns across 10 bases. Germline V gene sequence: CDR1 MNHEY, CDR2 SVGAGI. The junction had 10 bases not matched to a gene; V was cut back by 2 bases and J by 4 bases. The CDR3 contains 17 residues. CDR3 loop: CASSYPRQGAHGYGYTF. In nucleotides, the CDR3 is TGTGCCAGCAGTTACCCCAGACAGGGGGCGCATGGCTATGGCTACACCTTC.